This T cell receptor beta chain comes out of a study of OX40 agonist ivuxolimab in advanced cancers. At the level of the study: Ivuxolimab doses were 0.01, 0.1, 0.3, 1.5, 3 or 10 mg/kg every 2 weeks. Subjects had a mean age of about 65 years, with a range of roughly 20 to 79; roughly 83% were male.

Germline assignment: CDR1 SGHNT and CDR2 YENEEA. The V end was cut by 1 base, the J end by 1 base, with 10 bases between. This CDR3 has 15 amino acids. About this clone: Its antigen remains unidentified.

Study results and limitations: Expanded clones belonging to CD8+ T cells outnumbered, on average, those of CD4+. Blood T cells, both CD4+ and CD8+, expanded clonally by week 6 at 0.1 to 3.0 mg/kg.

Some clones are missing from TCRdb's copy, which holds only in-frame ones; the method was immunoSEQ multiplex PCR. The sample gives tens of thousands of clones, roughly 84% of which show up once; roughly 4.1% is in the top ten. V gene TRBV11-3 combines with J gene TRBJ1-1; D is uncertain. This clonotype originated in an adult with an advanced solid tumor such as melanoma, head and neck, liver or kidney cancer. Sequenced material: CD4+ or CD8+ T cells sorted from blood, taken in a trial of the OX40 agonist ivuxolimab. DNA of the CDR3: TGTGCCAGCAGCTTAGGTCCGGGTGGGAACACTGAAGCTTTCTTT. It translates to CASSLGPGGNTEAFF.